The sequence of this TCR beta chain was determined in a study of post-analysis software for immune sequencing data. Overall study context: There were relapsing-remitting, secondary progressive and progressive-relapsing multiple sclerosis among the disease courses included. Study outcomes and limitations: People with multiple sclerosis had a significantly lower normalized Chao1 diversity than controls did. Several TRBV segments occurring more often in patients than controls included TRBV5-6, TRBV5-1 and TRBV20-1.

The CDR3 is 16 amino acids. Germline loops: CDR1 SNHLY, CDR2 FYNNEI. On this clonotype itself: Its specificity is unknown.

Unique molecular identifiers featured in each of the TCR beta cDNA libraries. Via MiXCR, TCRdb re-called the PCR reads, giving one row per CDR3 protein. The data show hundreds of thousands of distinct CDR3 sequences, under 70% seen once. The sequencing input was blood. The clonotype originates from a girl aged 10-17 years with multiple sclerosis. The J gene is TRBJ2-4, the V gene TRBV2, with 11 bases that match TRBD2. The J call may be in error: the DNA end matches TRBJ2-7 better. The CDR3 region has the DNA TGTGCCAGCAGGGCTGGACTAGCGGGTGTCGGGTACGAGCAGTACTTC. Translated: CASRAGLAGVGYEQYF.